This T cell receptor (beta chain) appears in the sequencing data of a study of Ad26.COV2.S vaccination and SARS-CoV-2 variants. Assay: immunoSEQ multiplex PCR; the TCRdb copy retains only in-frame clones and omits some. Here the sample spans 75,000 to 100,000 clones, around 82% being singletons. There are 14 residues in the CDR3. The V and J ends lost 5 bases and 3 bases, in that order; junction bases with no gene match: 3. Germline CDR1 SEHNR, CDR2 FQNEAQ (reference sequence). This clonotype originated in a human donor who had recovered from COVID-19. This chain links TRBV7-9 with TRBJ1-4; 7 nucleotides align to TRBD1. The sequencing used peripheral blood, collected after recovery from COVID-19. CDR3 bases: TGTGCCAGCAGCCTCGGACAGGCTAATGAAAAACTGTTTTTT. It codes for CASSLGQANEKLFF.